The 30 T cell receptor beta chains below all came from one sample that was sequenced in a study of T-cell memory formation after mild COVID-19 (TCRdb year 2021). Libraries were made using 5' RACE. Instrument on record: Illumina NovaSeq 6000. The public sequencing data were trimmed at Q25 with fastp and processed into clonotypes with MiXCR by TCRdb, which kept only in-frame beta chains. Every entry covers one CDR3 protein and lists the most common genes and DNA from its rows. The sample table lists 400,000 to 550,000 distinct CDR3 sequences, approximately 23% of them with a count of one. The ten largest clones take up under 15% of the sample. Sequenced sample: PBMCs or a T cell subset sorted from them (not recorded which). Receptors originate from an adult woman who had mild COVID-19 (a few samples of this study predate the infection). The sample titles of this study are shuffled in the database, so cell type and time point are left out; the donor was told from shared clones.

J is TRBJ1-6 and V is TRBV30; D call uncertain. Germline CDR1 GTSNPN, CDR2 SVGIG (reference sequence). V was cut by 2 bases and J by 6 bases, with 11 bases left in between. The CDR3 is 14 amino acids. The CDR3 loop reads CAWSKGSSNSPLHF. The CDR3 DNA reads TGTGCCTGGAGTAAGGGTTCATCTAATTCACCCCTCCACTTT.

The V and J genes are TRBV29-1 and TRBJ2-1, with D hard to call. The germline V gene has CDR1 SQVTM and CDR2 ANQGSEA. The CDR3 sequence is 13 residues long. With 3 bases removed from V and 7 bases from J, the gap between germline ends came to 13 bases. DNA for the CDR3: TGCAGCGTTGAGCCCCCGGGTGAGAATGAGCAGTTCTTC. Translating it yields CSVEPPGENEQFF.

This clonotype was seen only a few times. The V call is TRBV20-1, the J call TRBJ1-1; possible D gene TRBD1, 6 bases. The germline V gene encodes CDR1 DFQATT and CDR2 SNEGSKA (reference sequence). V was cut by 1 base and J by 3 bases, with 9 bases left in between. This CDR3 has 13 amino acids. The CDR3 sequence: CSARAGADTEAFF. The DNA of the CDR3 is TGCAGTGCTAGAGCAGGGGCTGACACTGAAGCTTTCTTT.

J is TRBJ1-1 and V is TRBV6-5; 7 bases match TRBD1. The V segment lost 6 bases and the J segment 4 bases; nucleotides outside the gene matches: 11. Germline CDR1 and CDR2: MNHEY and SVGAGI. CDR3 length equals 15 residues. In nucleotides, the CDR3 is TGTGCCAGCAGCCGTTCCCCGACAGGGTTCACTGAAGCTTTCTTT. It is translated as CASSRSPTGFTEAFF.

J is TRBJ2-1 and V is TRBV12-3 or TRBV12-4, with 10 bases identical to TRBD2. After removal of 1 base from V and 2 bases from J, the junction contained 17 bases not matched to a gene. CDR3 length equals 21 residues. The CDR3 coding sequence is TGTGCCAGCAGTTTAGTAGGTTTCCGGCTAGCGGGGGAAGGGACCTACAATGAGCAGTTCTTC. The encoded protein is CASSLVGFRLAGEGTYNEQFF.

The chain carries TRBV12-3 or TRBV12-4 and TRBJ2-3; 11 nucleotides agree with TRBD2. V was pared by 6 bases and J by 0 bases, with 14 bases of the junction left unmatched. The CDR3 spans 19 residues. The CDR3 DNA is TGTGCCAGCAGCCCGAGACTAGCGGGAATTATGGGAAGCACAGATACGCAGTATTTT. Residues: CASSPRLAGIMGSTDTQYF.

The rearrangement links TRBV6-2 or TRBV6-3 to TRBJ2-1; 9 nucleotides align to TRBD1. V shed 2 bases, J shed 8 bases, and the junction held 16 bases outside the gene matches. The CDR3 extends over 18 amino acids. From germline, CDR1 is MNHEY and CDR2 SVGEGT. The CDR3: CASSYPDRGGGSLDEQFF. The CDR3 region has the DNA TGTGCCAGCAGTTACCCGGACAGGGGCGGAGGCTCTTTGGATGAGCAGTTCTTC.

This clonotype was detected only a few times. V is TRBV12-3 or TRBV12-4 and J is TRBJ1-2; D remains unclear. V shed 4 bases and J shed 4 bases, with 16 bases lying between them. There are 15 residues in the CDR3. The CDR3 is CASSWGTESRYGYTF. CDR3 nucleotide sequence: TGTGCCAGCAGTTGGGGAACAGAGAGTCGCTATGGCTACACCTTC.

CDR3 in DNA: TGTGCCAGTACCCGACCGGGACAGTCCTATGGCTACACCTTC. Its protein product is CASTRPGQSYGYTF. The chain joins TRBV19 to TRBJ1-2; 7 bases line up with TRBD1. The J segment lost 4 bases and the V segment lost 7 bases, leaving 9 bases of the junction unmatched. The CDR3 is 14 amino acids. Germline CDR1 LNHDA, CDR2 SQIVND (reference sequence).

The chain has TRBV20-1 and TRBJ2-1, with 7 bases identical to TRBD2. CDR3 length equals 16 residues. The germline V gene encodes CDR1 DFQATT and CDR2 SNEGSKA (reference sequence). The V segment lost 0 bases and the J segment 2 bases; nucleotides outside the gene matches: 7. The CDR3 bases are TGCAGTGCTAGAGATGGACGGACTAGTACCTACAATGAGCAGTTCTTC. Encoded protein: CSARDGRTSTYNEQFF.

As for this clonotype: A read error may account for a junction end that differs from germline. V and J are TRBV7-2 and TRBJ2-7; D could derive from TRBD1 or TRBD2 (5 bases each). This CDR3 comprises 13 residues. Germline CDR1 is SGHTA and CDR2 is FQGNSA. The CDR3 nucleotides are TGTGCCAGCAGCTTGGACCGGGACGGAGCCAAAGGCTTC. It translates to CASSLDRDGAKGF.

The chain joins TRBV7-3 to TRBJ2-2; D remains ambiguous. Per germline, CDR1 SGHTA and CDR2 FQGTGA. V was trimmed by 1 base and J by 7 bases, leaving 7 bases between them. The CDR3 runs 13 residues. CDR3: CASSLIERGELFF. The CDR3 DNA sequence: TGTGCCAGCAGCTTAATAGAACGCGGGGAGCTGTTTTTT.

The chain links TRBV20-1 to TRBJ2-5, with TRBD2 identical over 8 bases. Germline loops: CDR1 DFQATT, CDR2 SNEGSKA (reference sequence). The CDR3 contains 15 residues. V gave up 2 bases and J gave up 3 bases; unmatched junction bases: 8. The CDR3 is CSARRPGLDKETQYF. The CDR3 coding sequence is TGCAGTGCTAGACGTCCGGGACTAGATAAAGAGACCCAGTACTTC.

V is TRBV6-5 and J is TRBJ2-1; D remains unclear. The CDR3 sequence is 16 residues long. V lost 2 bases and J 4 bases, leaving 15 bases between the germline ends. Germline V gene data show CDR1 as MNHEY and CDR2 as SVGAGI. In DNA form, the CDR3 reads TGTGCCAGCAGTTACGACACTAAAAGCCGGTACAATGAGCAGTTCTTC. Amino acids: CASSYDTKSRYNEQFF.

J is TRBJ2-3 and V is TRBV15, with 9 bases fitting TRBD2. CDR1 is LNHNV and CDR2 is YYDKDF in the germline V gene (reference sequence). The CDR3 length is 15 residues. After removal of 0 bases from V and 7 bases from J, the junction contained 5 bases not matched to a gene. CDR3 region: CATSRDAGGLHTQYF. CDR3 DNA: TGTGCCACCAGCAGAGATGCGGGAGGGCTGCATACGCAGTATTTT.

The rearrangement links TRBV20-1 to TRBJ1-5; 8 nucleotides match TRBD1. V was clipped by 5 bases and J by 1 base; unmatched bases: 7. Germline-derived CDR1 and CDR2 are DFQATT and SNEGSKA (reference sequence). The CDR3 length is 15 residues. The CDR3 protein is CSALNRGGSNQPQHF. CDR3 DNA sequence: TGCAGTGCTCTAAACAGGGGGGGAAGCAATCAGCCCCAGCATTTT.

The V gene is TRBV6-6, the J gene TRBJ2-3; TRBD2 matches at 11 bases. V lost 2 bases, J lost 1 base, and 5 bases stayed unmatched. CDR1 is MNHNY and CDR2 is SVGAGI in the germline V gene (reference sequence). The CDR3 sequence is 17 residues long. In DNA form, the CDR3 reads TGTGCCAGCAGTTACGGGGCTAGCGGGGGGCGCACAGATACGCAGTATTTT. This gives the protein CASSYGASGGRTDTQYF.

This clonotype was detected a few times. The chain employs TRBV7-2 and TRBJ2-7; weak D call: TRBD1 (5 bases). The CDR3 is 15 amino acids. Germline V CDR1 and CDR2: SGHTA, FQGNSA. Between the trimmed V and J ends, which lost 0 bases and 5 bases, there was a span of 14 bases. This chain's CDR3 is CASSLAAGIANEQYF. The CDR3 DNA sequence: TGTGCCAGCAGCTTAGCCGCAGGGATTGCCAACGAGCAGTACTTC.

The chain employs TRBV28 and TRBJ2-7, with 12 bases identical to TRBD1. V dropped 2 bases and J dropped 3; count of bases not matched to a gene: 5. CDR1 is MDHEN, CDR2 SYDVKM, per germline. The CDR3 runs 16 residues. CDR3 residues: CASSLGGTGGVYEQYF. The CDR3 DNA follows: TGTGCCAGCAGTTTAGGCGGGACAGGGGGCGTCTACGAGCAGTACTTC.

The rearrangement uses TRBV7-9 and TRBJ1-3; D not certain. This CDR3 region has 15 residues. The V gene's germline CDR1 is SEHNR and CDR2 FQNEAQ (reference sequence). Trimming removed 1 base at V and 3 bases at J, with 10 bases between. The CDR3 sequence is CASSLGGNRGNTIYF. The DNA for the CDR3 is TGTGCCAGCAGCTTAGGAGGGAACCGTGGAAACACCATATATTTT.

A word on this clonotype: The junction shows a germline mismatch at one end, possibly a read error. CDR3 protein: CASSQDSATSYNEQLF. The CDR3 bases are TGTGCCAGCAGCCAAGACTCAGCGACCTCCTACAATGAGCAGTTATTC. J is TRBJ2-1 and V is TRBV4-2; D uncertain. The germline CDR1 and CDR2 sequences are LGHNA and YNFKEQ. The CDR3 spans 16 residues.

Only a few counts were recorded for this clonotype. The chain links TRBV15 to TRBJ2-1; 13 nucleotides agree with TRBD2. The V gene end was trimmed by 0 bases and the J gene end by 0 bases; junction bases not matched to a gene: 5. This CDR3 contains 19 residues. CDR1 LNHNV and CDR2 YYDKDF come from the germline V gene (reference sequence). CDR3 in amino acids: CATSRDRLAGGSSYNEQFF. As DNA, the CDR3 is TGTGCCACCAGCAGAGATCGACTAGCGGGGGGTAGCTCCTACAATGAGCAGTTCTTC.

This chain connects TRBV12-3 or TRBV12-4 to TRBJ1-5; TRBD1 might be the D (6 bases). This CDR3 is 15 amino acids long. The V and J ends lost 5 bases and 2 bases respectively, with 13 bases between them. For the CDR3, the DNA is TGTGCCAGCAGTGCACAGGGTGAGGGCAATCAGCCCCAGCATTTT. As protein: CASSAQGEGNQPQHF.

The J gene is TRBJ2-3, the V gene TRBV6-2 or TRBV6-3, with a tentative D call TRBD2 (5 bases). The CDR3 contains 16 residues. Germline CDR1 reads MNHEY; CDR2 reads SVGEGT. V dropped 7 bases and J dropped 3 bases, with 20 bases sitting between them. CDR3 DNA: TGTGCCAGCAAACGGTCCGGTACTAGGGAGACAGATACGCAGTATTTT. Translated: CASKRSGTRETDTQYF.

This clonotype was detected a few times. The chain carries TRBV9 and TRBJ2-5; 7 bases fit TRBD2. J gave up 0 bases and V 0 bases, and 5 bases lay outside the gene matches. Germline V gives CDR1 SGDLS, CDR2 YYNGEE. The CDR3 is 16 residues long. CDR3 sequence: CASSVEGSGHQETQYF. CDR3 bases: TGTGCCAGCAGCGTAGAGGGTAGCGGGCACCAAGAGACCCAGTACTTC. Drawing the rest from reference TRBV9 and TRBJ2-5, the complete variable domain is DSGVTQTPKHLITATGQRVTLRCSPRSGDLSVYWYQQSLDQGLQFLIQYYNGEERAKGNILERFSAQQFPDLHSELNLSSLELGDSALYFCASSVEGSGHQETQYFGPGTRLLVL.

In its sample, this clonotype was seen a few times. The J gene is TRBJ1-1, the V gene TRBV23-1; D ambiguous. TRBV23-1 is assigned to the ORF class and has an uncertain function. The CDR3 runs 20 residues. Trimming cost V 0 bases and J 5 bases, with 28 bases left between them. This CDR3 is CASSQSPEGRNTAWRTEAFF. The CDR3 DNA follows: TGCGCCAGCAGTCAATCTCCAGAAGGCAGGAACACTGCTTGGCGGACTGAAGCTTTCTTT.

This clonotype was found a few times. The chain couples TRBV5-4 to TRBJ1-2; 7 positions agree with TRBD1. Germline-derived CDR1 and CDR2 are SGHNT and YYREEE (reference sequence). CDR3 length equals 13 residues. J gave up 4 bases and V 3 bases, and 3 bases lay outside the gene matches. The CDR3, as DNA: TGTGCCAGCAGCTGGACAGGCACCTATGGCTACACCTTC. This sequence encodes CASSWTGTYGYTF.

The table lists this clonotype with a few counts. V gene TRBV7-2 combines with J gene TRBJ1-2; D ambiguous. This CDR3 contains 11 residues. The germline V and J ends were trimmed by 0 bases and 5 bases, with 1 base remaining between them. CDR1 and CDR2 (germline): SGHTA, FQGNSA. The CDR3 DNA is TGTGCCAGCAGCTTAGCATATGGCTACACCTTC. Translating gives CASSLAYGYTF.

The chain employs TRBV19 and TRBJ2-2, with D maybe TRBD1 (5 bases). The length of the CDR3 is 16 residues. The germline V gene encodes CDR1 LNHDA and CDR2 SQIVND (reference sequence). Trimming took off 1 base at V and 2 bases at J, with 11 bases between the two ends. The CDR3 reads CASSIGRRVNTGELFF. The CDR3 coding sequence is TGTGCCAGTAGTATAGGTCGCAGGGTTAACACCGGGGAGCTGTTTTTT.

This clonotype has more than one count but fewer than ten. The gene calls are TRBV4-1 and TRBJ2-3; D tentatively reads TRBD1 or TRBD2 (6 bases each). CDR1 and CDR2 from the germline V gene are MGHRA and YSYEKL. Trimming pared 0 bases from V and 4 bases from J, leaving 11 bases between. CDR3 size: 15 residues. CDR3 region: CASSQDKGGSDTQYF. The CDR3 DNA reads TGCGCCAGCAGCCAAGATAAGGGGGGCTCAGATACGCAGTATTTT.